The clone carrying this T cell receptor beta chain was picked up many times. Its matching antigen is unknown. This sample is part of a study of breast tumors, draining lymph nodes, adjacent tissues. Trimming removed 6 bases from V and 4 bases from J; junction bases left unmatched: 9. Germline V gene lookup returns CDR1 SGHNT and CDR2 YYREEE (reference sequence). The CDR3 sequence is 14 residues long. Breast cancer patients provided tissue from their axillary draining lymph nodes. General study points: Data fit most tumor T cells coming from lymph node, expanding in tumor. Tumor and nontumor repertoires were significantly more similar in luminal-like than in basal-like breast cancer. Compared with lymph nodes, tumors were less diverse; compared with nontumor tissue, more.

TCRdb re-derived calls from the multiplex PCR reads in MiXCR, one entry per CDR3 protein. The repertoire holds 190,000 or so distinct CDR3 sequences, with 30% to 40% as singletons. The sequence came from a female donor with breast cancer. Some clones in this sample may be carry-over from other donors' samples. The sequencing input was axillary lymph node tissue. The chain recombines TRBV5-4 with TRBJ2-7, with 8 bases fitting TRBD1. Written as DNA, the CDR3 is TGTGCCAGCACTGGAGACAGGGGCTCTTACGAGCAGTACTTC. This codes for CASTGDRGSYEQYF. The whole variable domain, remainder taken from reference TRBV5-4 and TRBJ2-7, is ETGVTQSPTHLIKTRGQQVTLRCSSQSGHNTVSWYQQALGQGPQFIFQYYREEENGRGNFPPRFSGLQFPNYSSELNVNALELDDSALYLCASTGDRGSYEQYFGPGTRLTVT.